This is a list of T cell receptor beta chains from one sample in a study of response to subunit inactivated influenza vaccine. Each CDR3 protein is one row after TCRdb ran MiXCR on the RT-PCR reads. This table has fewer than 750,000 distinct CDR3 sequences, around 15% appearing once. The source material was PBMCs from blood, sampled approximately 13 days after vaccination. The receptors were gathered from a man aged 45 to 65 who received an inactivated influenza vaccine. Each CDR3 is given with its conserved first and last residue. Only part of the rows carry a size: once, few, many, or a class if the clone is expanded.

CDR3 length | J gene | V gene | clone size | CDR3 protein
15 | TRBJ1-4 | TRBV25-1 | few | CASMRQGGTNEKLFF
17 | TRBJ2-1 | TRBV11-2 | NA | CASSLAPTATSYNEQFF
14 | TRBJ1-2 | TRBV12-3/TRBV12-4 | NA | CASSLGEGKNGYTF
15 | TRBJ2-3 | TRBV9 | few | CASSVGGRAKDTQYF
11 | TRBJ2-3 | TRBV5-1 | NA | CASSSSNTQYF
15 | TRBJ2-5 | TRBV20-1 | NA | CSAESGGESKETQYF
13 | TRBJ2-7 | TRBV25-1 | once | CASTLGGLSEQYF
14 | TRBJ2-5 | TRBV20-1 | few | CSARVSVGRETQYF
16 | TRBJ2-5 | TRBV6-5 | NA | CASSYGRTSTGETQYF
16 | TRBJ1-2 | TRBV5-1 | few | CASSLVGLQPNYGYTF
14 | TRBJ2-3 | TRBV4-3 | NA | CASTERADTDTQYF
13 | TRBJ1-5 | TRBV12-3/TRBV12-4 | NA | CASSRGGGRPQHF
14 | TRBJ2-7 | TRBV18 | NA | CASSPSTQSYEQYF
13 | TRBJ2-7 | TRBV6-5 | few | CASSYSQGAAQYF
13 | TRBJ2-5 | TRBV6-2/TRBV6-3 | NA | CASGSAGAETQYF
15 | TRBJ2-7 | TRBV4-3 | NA | CASSQGVSPGYEQYF
14 | TRBJ2-3 | TRBV28 | few | CASRRQGGKDTQYF
14 | TRBJ1-2 | TRBV12-3/TRBV12-4 | NA | CASSQQTGSFGYTF
11 | TRBJ2-3 | TRBV20-1 | few | CSTPFTDTQYF
17 | TRBJ2-1 | TRBV4-1 | many | CASSQLRAESPYNEQFF
16 | TRBJ1-1 | TRBV18 | NA | CASSPQTQGGNTEAFF
14 | TRBJ2-2 | TRBV24-1 | many | CATSDLFDTGELFF
17 | TRBJ2-1 | TRBV7-2 | many | CASSPGFSGLSYNEQFF
15 | TRBJ2-7 | TRBV19 | few | CASSPLAGVSYEQYF
12 | TRBJ2-3 | TRBV29-1 | many | CSVTPEPDTQYF
13 | TRBJ2-3 | TRBV20-1 | once | CSASRGGGDTQYF
12 | TRBJ1-2 | TRBV18 | NA | CASSPGGQRVTF
16 | TRBJ2-1 | TRBV3-1 | NA | CASSPYSGGPYNEQFF
13 | TRBJ2-1 | TRBV6-2/TRBV6-3 | many | CASIEGGRNEQFF
14 | TRBJ1-2 | TRBV7-9 | NA | CASSRGAVNYGYTF
15 | TRBJ2-1 | TRBV7-2 | NA | CASSLARGMHNEQFF
13 | TRBJ2-7 | TRBV6-6 | NA | CASRMGQRYEQYF
14 | TRBJ1-4 | TRBV9 | NA | CASSVDATNEKLFF
15 | TRBJ2-1 | TRBV7-2 | NA | CASSYQGGWSNEQFF
13 | TRBJ2-2 | TRBV20-1 | NA | CSAPRENTGELFF
15 | TRBJ1-5 | TRBV7-2 | few | CASSTWTGSNQPQHF
16 | TRBJ1-2 | TRBV6-2/TRBV6-3 | many | CASSYLSRDRQYGYTF
16 | TRBJ2-3 | TRBV12-3/TRBV12-4 | few | CASSFLRGSSPDTQYF
14 | TRBJ2-2 | TRBV20-1 | NA | CSAPPGRYTGELFF
16 | TRBJ2-1 | TRBV5-5 | NA | CASSWQLAGGWNEQFF
14 | TRBJ2-5 | TRBV28 | few | CASSSPREQETQYF
13 | TRBJ2-7 | TRBV11-2 | NA | CASSPDLPYEQYF